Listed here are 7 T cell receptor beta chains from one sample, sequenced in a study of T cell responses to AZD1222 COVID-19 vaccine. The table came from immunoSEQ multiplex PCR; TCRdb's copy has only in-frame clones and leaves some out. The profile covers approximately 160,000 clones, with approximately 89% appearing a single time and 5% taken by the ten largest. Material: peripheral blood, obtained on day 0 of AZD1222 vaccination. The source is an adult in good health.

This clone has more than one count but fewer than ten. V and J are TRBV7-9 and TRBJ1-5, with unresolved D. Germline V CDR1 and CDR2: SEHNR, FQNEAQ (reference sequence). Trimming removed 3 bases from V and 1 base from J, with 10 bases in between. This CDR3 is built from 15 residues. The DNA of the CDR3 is TGTGCCAGCAGCTTTGTCGTCCTAAGCAATCAGCCCCAGCATTTT. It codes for CASSFVVLSNQPQHF.

CDR3 protein: CASSLDSYSGNTIYF. In DNA, the CDR3 is TGTGCCAGCAGCTTAGACAGCTACTCTGGAAACACCATATATTTT. The gene calls are TRBV7-9 and TRBJ1-3; no clear D gene. Germline V gene sequence: CDR1 SEHNR, CDR2 FQNEAQ (reference sequence). The CDR3 runs to 15 residues. The V gene lost 1 base and the J gene lost 0 bases, with 7 bases spanning the gap.

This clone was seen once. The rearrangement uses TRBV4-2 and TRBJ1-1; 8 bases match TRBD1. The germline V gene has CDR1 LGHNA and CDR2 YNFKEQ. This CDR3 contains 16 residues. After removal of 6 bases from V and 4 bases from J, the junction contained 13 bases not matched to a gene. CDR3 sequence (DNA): TGTGCCAGCAGTTACCGGACAGGGCCAAGAGGCACTGAAGCTTTCTTT. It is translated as CASSYRTGPRGTEAFF.

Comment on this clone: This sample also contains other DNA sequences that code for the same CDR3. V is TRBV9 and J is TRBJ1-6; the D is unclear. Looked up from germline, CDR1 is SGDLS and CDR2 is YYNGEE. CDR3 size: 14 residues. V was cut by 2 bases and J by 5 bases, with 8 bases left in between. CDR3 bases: TGTGCCAGCAGCGTGCAGCAAGATAATTCACCCCTCCACTTT. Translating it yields CASSVQQDNSPLHF.

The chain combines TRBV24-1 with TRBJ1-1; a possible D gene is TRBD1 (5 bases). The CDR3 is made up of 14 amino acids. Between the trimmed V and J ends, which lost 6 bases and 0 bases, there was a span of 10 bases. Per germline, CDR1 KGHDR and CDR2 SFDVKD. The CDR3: CATSRGDMNTEAFF. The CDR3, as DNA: TGTGCCACCAGTAGGGGAGATATGAACACTGAAGCTTTCTTT.

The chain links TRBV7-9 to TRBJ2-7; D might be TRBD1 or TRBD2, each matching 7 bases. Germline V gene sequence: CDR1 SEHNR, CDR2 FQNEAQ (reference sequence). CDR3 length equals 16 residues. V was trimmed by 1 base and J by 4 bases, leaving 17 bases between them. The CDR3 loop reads CASSLDSPGGDYEQYF. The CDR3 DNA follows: TGTGCCAGCAGCTTAGATTCGCCAGGGGGGGATTACGAGCAGTACTTC.

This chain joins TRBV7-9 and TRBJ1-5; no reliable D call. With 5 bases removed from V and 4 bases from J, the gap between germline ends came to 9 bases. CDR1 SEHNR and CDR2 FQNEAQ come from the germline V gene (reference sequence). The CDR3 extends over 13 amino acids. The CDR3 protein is CASSVDRNQPQHF. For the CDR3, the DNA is TGTGCCAGCAGCGTCGACCGAAATCAGCCCCAGCATTTT.